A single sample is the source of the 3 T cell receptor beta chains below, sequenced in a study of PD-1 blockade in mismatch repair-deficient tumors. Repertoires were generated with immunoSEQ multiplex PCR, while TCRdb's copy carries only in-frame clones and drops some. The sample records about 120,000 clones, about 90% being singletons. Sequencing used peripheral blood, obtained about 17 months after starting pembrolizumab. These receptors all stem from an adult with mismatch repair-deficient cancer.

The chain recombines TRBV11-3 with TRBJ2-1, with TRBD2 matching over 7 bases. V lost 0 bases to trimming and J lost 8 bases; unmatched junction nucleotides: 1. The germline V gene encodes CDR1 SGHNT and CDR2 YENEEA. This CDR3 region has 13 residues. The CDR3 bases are TGTGCCAGCAGCTTAGAGCGGGAGCATGAGCAGTTCTTC. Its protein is CASSLEREHEQFF.

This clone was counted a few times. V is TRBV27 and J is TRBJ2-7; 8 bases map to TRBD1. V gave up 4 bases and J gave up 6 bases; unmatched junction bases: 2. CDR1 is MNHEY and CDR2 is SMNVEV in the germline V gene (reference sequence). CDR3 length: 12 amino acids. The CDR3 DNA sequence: TGTGCCAGCAGTTGGACAGGGAGCGAGCAGTACTTC. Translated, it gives CASSWTGSEQYF.

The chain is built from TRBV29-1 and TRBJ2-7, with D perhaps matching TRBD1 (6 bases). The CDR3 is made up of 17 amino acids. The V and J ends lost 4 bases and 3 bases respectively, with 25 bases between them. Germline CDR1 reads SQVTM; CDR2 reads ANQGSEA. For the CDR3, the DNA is TGCAGCGTTGTATCTGCGGACAGCCCCGAATCTCGCTACGAGCAGTACTTC. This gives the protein CSVVSADSPESRYEQYF.